What follows are 26 T cell receptor beta chains derived from one specimen sequenced in a study of blood T cell repertoires in COVID-19. The protocol was immunoSEQ multiplex PCR, while the TCRdb copy is restricted to in-frame clones and leaves out a portion. The data show over 250,000 clones, around 89% seen once. The material sequenced was PBMCs or T cells enriched from blood (not recorded which). These receptors were taken from a woman in her 50s who had recovered from COVID-19.

The chain uses TRBV6-1 and TRBJ2-7; D gene ambiguous. This CDR3 contains 13 residues. The germline V gene encodes CDR1 MNHNS and CDR2 SASEGT. Deletions cut 2 bases from V and 7 bases from J, with 12 bases between. CDR3 in amino acids: CASSESRIWEQYF. The CDR3 DNA is TGTGCCAGCAGTGAAAGCCGAATTTGGGAGCAGTACTTC.

This rearrangement joins TRBV3-1 (or the pseudogene TRBV3-2) to TRBJ1-1; D is uncertain. The V and J ends lost 6 bases and 7 bases respectively, with 9 bases between them. The CDR3 loop spans 11 amino acids. Germline V lookup: CDR1 LGHDT, CDR2 YNNKEL (reference sequence). The CDR3 loop reads CASRGGSEAFF. Written as DNA, the CDR3 is TGTGCCAGCAGGGGAGGAAGTGAAGCTTTCTTT.

V is TRBV6-6 and J is TRBJ2-7; 12 nucleotides agree with TRBD1. Unmatched junction bases numbered 4, after V lost 8 bases and J lost 5 bases. The germline gives CDR1 MNHNY, CDR2 SVGAGI (reference sequence). The CDR3 runs 13 residues. The DNA of the CDR3 is TGTGCCAGCGGGGACAGGGGGCTAAACGAGCAGTACTTC. Translating gives CASGDRGLNEQYF.

The rearrangement joins TRBV19 to TRBJ1-2; TRBD1 is a possible D gene (6 bases). Germline V gene data show CDR1 as LNHDA and CDR2 as SQIVND (reference sequence). The CDR3 contains 13 residues. Trimming left V 3 bases short and J 7 bases short, with 12 bases between. In DNA, the CDR3 is TGTGCCAGTAGTATCTCACAGGGAGTTGGCTACACCTTC. Amino acids: CASSISQGVGYTF.

CDR3 loop: CASSWGRGSYEQYF. The DNA of the CDR3 is TGTGCCAGCAGTTGGGGCAGGGGCTCCTACGAGCAGTACTTC. This chain uses TRBV6-5 with TRBJ2-7; D might be TRBD1 (6 bases). The CDR3 extends over 14 amino acids. The germline V gene encodes CDR1 MNHEY and CDR2 SVGAGI. V lost 4 bases, J lost 0 bases, and 10 bases lay in between.

The chain recombines TRBV12-3 or TRBV12-4 with TRBJ2-7; D perhaps matches TRBD1 (6 bases). V shed 9 bases and J shed 2 bases, with 11 bases lying between them. The CDR3 consists of 12 residues. Here the CDR3 reads CASRQATYEQYF. The CDR3 DNA reads as TGTGCCAGTCGACAGGCGACCTACGAGCAGTACTTC.

The genes are TRBV12-3 or TRBV12-4 and TRBJ1-1; D gene unclear. Trimming shortened V by 3 bases and J by 3 bases, and 8 bases separated the two germline ends. This CDR3 has 13 residues. The CDR3: CASSFSDYTEAFF. DNA for the CDR3: TGTGCCAGCAGTTTCTCGGACTACACTGAAGCTTTCTTT.

The V call is TRBV19, the J call TRBJ2-3; 8 nucleotides match TRBD1. The CDR3 length is 15 residues. Germline loops: CDR1 LNHDA, CDR2 SQIVND (reference sequence). V trimming: 3 bases; J trimming: 0 bases; junction bases outside the gene matches: 2. Here the CDR3 DNA reads TGTGCCAGTAGTATGACAGGGGCTAGCACAGATACGCAGTATTTT. Translating gives CASSMTGASTDTQYF.

The chain recombines TRBV19 with TRBJ2-1, with 8 nucleotides matching TRBD1. Losses at the gene ends were 7 bases for V and 4 bases for J; bases not matched to a gene: 9. Looked up from germline, CDR1 is LNHDA and CDR2 is SQIVND (reference sequence). CDR3 size: 15 residues. The chain's CDR3 is CASTNDRGPYNEQFF. CDR3 in DNA: TGTGCCAGTACCAACGACAGGGGCCCGTACAATGAGCAGTTCTTC.

This clone occurred once. The genes are TRBV27 and TRBJ2-7; 10 nucleotides align to TRBD1. CDR3 length equals 16 residues. CDR1 is MNHEY, CDR2 SMNVEV, per germline (reference sequence). The V gene end was trimmed by 6 bases and the J gene end by 7 bases; junction bases not matched to a gene: 15. CDR3 nucleotide sequence: TGTGCCAGCAGCCCTGCAGAAAGGGACAGGGGAGGTGAGCAGTACTTC. Translation gives CASSPAERDRGGEQYF.

This clone was seen only once. The rearrangement joins TRBV6-5 to TRBJ2-1; TRBD1 is a possible D gene (6 bases). Germline CDR1 and CDR2: MNHEY and SVGAGI. V was trimmed by 5 bases and J by 12 bases, leaving 14 bases between them. The CDR3 consists of 12 residues. This CDR3 reads CASSQTGTSQFF. The CDR3 nucleotides are TGTGCCAGCAGTCAAACCGGGACATCGCAGTTCTTC.

This clone turned up a few times. The chain joins TRBV5-8 to TRBJ2-5, with 10 bases aligning to TRBD2. This CDR3 is 15 amino acids long. Per the germline V gene, CDR1 is SGHTS and CDR2 is YDEGEE. Trimming took 2 bases from V and 5 from J; bases not matched to a gene: 6. CDR3 in amino acids: CASSFDSGRLETQYF. The CDR3 DNA reads as TGTGCCAGCAGCTTCGATAGCGGGAGGTTGGAGACCCAGTACTTC.

The genes are TRBV4-1 and TRBJ2-7; 7 nucleotides align to TRBD2. Per the germline V gene, CDR1 is MGHRA and CDR2 is YSYEKL. The V segment lost 5 bases and the J segment 0 bases; nucleotides outside the gene matches: 13. This CDR3 has 17 amino acids. The CDR3 region has the DNA TGCGCCAGCAGCAAAAACCCGGATAGCGGGTTCTCCTACGAGCAGTACTTC. Its translation is CASSKNPDSGFSYEQYF.

This clone has just one count. The CDR3 protein is CASSYGTGAGELFF. CDR3 nucleotide sequence: TGTGCCAGCAGCTATGGGACAGGGGCCGGGGAGCTGTTTTTT. The gene calls are TRBV5-6 and TRBJ2-2; 10 positions match TRBD1. This CDR3 has 14 amino acids. V lost 3 bases, J lost 6 bases, and 2 bases stayed unmatched. CDR1 is SGHDT, CDR2 YYEEEE, per germline.

The chain joins TRBV28 to TRBJ1-2; 9 nucleotides match TRBD1. The junction had 4 bases not matched to a gene; V was cut back by 4 bases and J by 1 base. The CDR3 covers 15 residues. Germline V CDR1 and CDR2: MDHEN, SYDVKM. The CDR3 DNA is TGTGCCAGCAGTTACAGGGGGCGTGGTAACTATGGCTACACCTTC. Its protein is CASSYRGRGNYGYTF.

The rearrangement uses TRBV9 and TRBJ2-1, with TRBD2 matching over 13 bases. J was trimmed by 8 bases and V by 0 bases; bases with no gene match: 2. Germline values: CDR1 SGDLS, CDR2 YYNGEE. There are 15 residues in the CDR3. CDR3 protein: CASSVVTSGRHEQFF. Written as DNA, the CDR3 is TGTGCCAGCAGCGTAGTGACTAGCGGGAGGCATGAGCAGTTCTTC.

The CDR3 DNA follows: TGTGCCAGCAGCTATCGGCGAAGCGGGAGTTGGAATGAGCAGTTCTTC. It encodes CASSYRRSGSWNEQFF. The chain combines TRBV7-2 with TRBJ2-1; TRBD2 aligns across 8 bases. V trimming: 4 bases; J trimming: 7 bases; junction bases outside the gene matches: 12. This CDR3 comprises 16 residues. From germline, CDR1 is SGHTA and CDR2 FQGNSA.

This clone has a single count. The CDR3 protein is CASSAQDRVRTEAFF. DNA of the CDR3: TGTGCCAGCAGCGCCCAAGACAGGGTGAGGACTGAAGCTTTCTTT. The J gene is TRBJ1-1, the V gene TRBV9; 7 bases map to TRBD1. The J segment lost 5 bases and the V segment lost 3 bases, leaving 10 bases of the junction unmatched. Germline lookup yields CDR1 SGDLS and CDR2 YYNGEE. CDR3 length equals 15 residues.

The chain uses TRBV19 and TRBJ2-1; TRBD2 matches at 8 bases. CDR1 and CDR2 (germline): LNHDA, SQIVND (reference sequence). This CDR3 region has 16 residues. J was trimmed by 7 bases and V by 1 base; bases with no gene match: 9. This CDR3 reads CASSIGEGLGANEQFF. DNA for the CDR3: TGTGCCAGTAGTATAGGGGAGGGACTAGGGGCTAATGAGCAGTTCTTC.

In this sample, this clone turned up once. The chain recombines TRBV5-8 with TRBJ1-1; the D gene is possibly TRBD1 (5 bases). The V gene's germline CDR1 is SGHTS and CDR2 YDEGEE. Trimming stripped 4 bases from V and 4 bases from J, with 17 bases between. The CDR3 contains 15 residues. This CDR3 is CASSLGTFMGTEAFF. The CDR3 DNA sequence: TGTGCCAGCAGCCTTGGGACTTTCATGGGCACTGAAGCTTTCTTT.

The table lists this clone with a count of one. V is TRBV12-3 or TRBV12-4 and J is TRBJ2-7; a possible D gene is TRBD1 (6 bases). Trimming shortened V by 6 bases and J by 2 bases, and 11 bases separated the two germline ends. The CDR3 is made up of 13 amino acids. The CDR3 loop reads CASRATGTYEQYF. CDR3 DNA sequence: TGTGCCAGCAGGGCGACAGGTACCTACGAGCAGTACTTC.

The chain uses TRBV5-8 and TRBJ1-2, with D possibly being TRBD1 (5 bases). CDR1 and CDR2 from the germline V gene are SGHTS and YDEGEE. Trimming took off 0 bases at V and 8 bases at J, with 14 bases between the two ends. The CDR3 is 14 amino acids. The DNA for the CDR3 is TGTGCCAGCAGCTTGGCCTCAGGGCGGGGAGGCTACACCTTC. This encodes CASSLASGRGGYTF.

The gene calls are TRBV5-1 and TRBJ1-1; 7 nucleotides line up with TRBD1. CDR1 is SGHRS and CDR2 is YFSETQ in the germline V gene. V shed 0 bases and J 3 bases; nucleotides not matched to a gene: 5. The CDR3 covers 15 residues. The CDR3 DNA reads TGCGCCAGCAGCTTGGGAGGCAGGGGGTACACTGAAGCTTTCTTT. Translation gives CASSLGGRGYTEAFF. Full variable domain (remainder filled in from reference TRBV5-1 and TRBJ1-1): KAGVTQTPRYLIKTRGQQVTLSCSPISGHRSVSWYQQTPGQGLQFLFEYFSETQRNKGNFPGRFSGRQFSNSRSEMNVSTLELGDSALYLCASSLGGRGYTEAFFGQGTRLTVV.

The gene calls are TRBV7-2 and TRBJ1-6, with 7 bases fitting TRBD1. Germline V lookup: CDR1 SGHTA, CDR2 FQGNSA. The CDR3 runs to 15 residues. J was trimmed by 11 bases and V by 6 bases; bases with no gene match: 13. Here the CDR3 DNA reads TGTGCCAGCAGTTTTCGTATAGGGGGCTTGGCACCCCTCCACTTT. Translation gives CASSFRIGGLAPLHF.

CDR3 sequence: CASSWGQGNTIYF. The CDR3 DNA is TGTGCCAGCAGCTGGGGACAGGGAAACACCATATATTTT. The V and J genes are TRBV7-2 and TRBJ1-3, with TRBD1 matching 7 bases. The length of the CDR3 is 13 residues. Germline CDR1 is SGHTA and CDR2 is FQGNSA. Trimming cost V 4 bases and J 4 bases; bases outside gene matches: 1.

The rearrangement links TRBV4-3 to TRBJ2-1; D is undetermined. The V end was cut by 1 base, the J end by 8 bases, with 9 bases between. The CDR3 has 13 amino acids. Germline V CDR1 and CDR2: LGHNA, YSLEER. This chain's CDR3 is CASSQAPLDEQFF. In DNA, the CDR3 is TGCGCCAGCAGCCAAGCCCCATTAGATGAGCAGTTCTTC.